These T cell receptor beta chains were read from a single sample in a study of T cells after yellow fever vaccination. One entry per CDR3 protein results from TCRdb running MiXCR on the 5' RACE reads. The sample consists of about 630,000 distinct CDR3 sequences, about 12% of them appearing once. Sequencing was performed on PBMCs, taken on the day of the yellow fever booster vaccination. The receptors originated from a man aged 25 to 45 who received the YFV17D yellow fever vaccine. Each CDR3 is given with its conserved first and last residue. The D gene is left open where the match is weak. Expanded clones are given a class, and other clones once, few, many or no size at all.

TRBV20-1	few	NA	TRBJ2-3	CSAWEDTQYF	TGCAGTGCTTGGGAGGATACGCAGTATTTT
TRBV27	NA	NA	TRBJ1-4	CASSLRALPGTTNEKLFF	TGTGCCAGCAGTCTCCGGGCCCTCCCGGGGACAACTAATGAAAAACTGTTTTTT
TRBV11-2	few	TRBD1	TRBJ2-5	CASSSHRGETQYF	TGTGCCAGCAGCAGCCACAGGGGTGAGACCCAGTACTTC
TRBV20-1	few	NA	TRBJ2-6	CSARDTWGEANVLTF	TGCAGTGCTAGAGATACTTGGGGGGAGGCCAACGTCCTGACTTTC
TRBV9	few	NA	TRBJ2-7	CASSPVGEPSYEQYF	TGTGCCAGCAGCCCCGTGGGGGAACCAAGCTACGAGCAGTACTTC
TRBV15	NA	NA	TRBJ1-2	CATSRGSGVYGYTF	TGTGCCACCAGCAGAGGTTCAGGGGTTTATGGCTACACCTTC
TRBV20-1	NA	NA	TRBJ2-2	CSAVDQATGELFF	TGCAGTGCTGTAGACCAAGCCACCGGGGAGCTGTTTTTT
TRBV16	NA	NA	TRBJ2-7	CASSQSGAAYEQYF	TGTGCCAGCAGCCAATCGGGGGCAGCCTACGAGCAGTACTTC
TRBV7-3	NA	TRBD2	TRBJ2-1	CASSLVGAGGVNEQFF	TGTGCCAGCAGCTTAGTGGGAGCGGGGGGGGTCAATGAGCAGTTCTTC
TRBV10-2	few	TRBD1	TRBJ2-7	CASSEPPGGLYEQYF	TGCGCCAGCAGTGAGCCTCCAGGGGGCCTCTACGAGCAGTACTTC
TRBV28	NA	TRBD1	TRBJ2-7	CASSIHMGQAVEQYF	TGTGCCAGCAGTATCCATATGGGACAGGCTGTTGAGCAGTACTTC
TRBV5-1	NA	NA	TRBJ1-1	CASSLDGTAENTEAFF	TGCGCCAGCAGCCTCGACGGGACGGCCGAGAACACTGAAGCTTTCTTT
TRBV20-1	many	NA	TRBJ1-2	CTLPQGGYTF	TGCACCCTGCCCCAGGGGGGCTACACCTTC
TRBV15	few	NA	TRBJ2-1	CATSRDVGLHNEQFF	TGTGCCACCAGCAGAGATGTTGGGTTACACAATGAGCAGTTCTTC
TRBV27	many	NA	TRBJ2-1	CASSSRDNAYNEQFF	TGTGCCAGCAGTTCCCGGGACAACGCCTACAATGAGCAGTTCTTC
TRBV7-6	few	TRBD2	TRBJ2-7	CASSLAPSGSRYEQYF	TGTGCCAGCAGCTTAGCACCCAGCGGGAGCCGCTACGAGCAGTACTTC
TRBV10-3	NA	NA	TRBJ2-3	CAIRGSGYGPDTQYF	TGTGCCATCAGGGGATCGGGGTACGGGCCAGATACGCAGTATTTT
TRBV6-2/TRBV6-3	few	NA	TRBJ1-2	CASRVLRLDGYTF	TGTGCCAGCAGAGTACTCCGTTTGGATGGCTACACCTTC
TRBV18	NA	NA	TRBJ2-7	CASSRAGVYEQYF	TGTGCCAGCTCACGGGCAGGGGTTTACGAGCAGTACTTC
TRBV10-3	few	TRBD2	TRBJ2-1	CAISDATSGSYNEQFF	TGTGCCATCAGTGATGCTACTAGCGGGAGCTACAATGAGCAGTTCTTC
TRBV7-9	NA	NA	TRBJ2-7	CASSFSSLSYEQYF	TGTGCCAGCAGCTTCTCGTCACTCTCCTACGAGCAGTACTTC
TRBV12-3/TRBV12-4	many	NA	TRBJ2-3	CASSFAAGRTVTQYF	TGTGCCAGCAGTTTTGCGGCAGGGCGCACAGTTACGCAGTATTTT
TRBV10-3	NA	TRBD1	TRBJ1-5	CAISAGFAGTVSTAGDQPQHF	TGTGCCATCAGTGCAGGCTTTGCCGGGACAGTCTCCACGGCCGGGGATCAGCCCCAGCATTTT
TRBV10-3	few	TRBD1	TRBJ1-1	CAIRGTGGNTEAFF	TGTGCCATCAGAGGGACAGGGGGGAACACTGAAGCTTTCTTT
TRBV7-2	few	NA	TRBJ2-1	CASSSAAAYNEQFF	TGTGCCAGCAGCTCCGCGGCGGCGTACAATGAGCAGTTCTTC
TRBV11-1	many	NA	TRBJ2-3	CASSYYRDTDTQYF	TGTGCCAGCAGCTATTACAGGGACACAGATACGCAGTATTTT
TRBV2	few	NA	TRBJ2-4	CASRTQIQSIQYF	TGTGCCAGCCGAACCCAAATCCAAAGTATTCAGTACTTC
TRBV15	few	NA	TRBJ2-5	CATGDPRELIAETQYF	TGTGCCACCGGAGACCCACGGGAGCTCATTGCGGAGACCCAGTACTTC
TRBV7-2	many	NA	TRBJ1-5	CASSLGQGRNQPQHF	TGTGCCAGCAGCTTAGGGCAGGGTCGAAATCAGCCCCAGCATTTT
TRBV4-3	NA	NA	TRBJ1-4	CASSQEFQEKLFF	TGCGCCAGCAGCCAAGAGTTTCAAGAAAAACTGTTTTTT
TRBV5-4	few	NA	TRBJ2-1	CASSRGLSPSYNEQFF	TGTGCCAGCAGCCGGGGACTCTCCCCATCCTACAATGAGCAGTTCTTC
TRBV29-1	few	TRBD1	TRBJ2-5	CSVEGQQYF	TGCAGCGTTGAGGGACAGCAGTACTTC
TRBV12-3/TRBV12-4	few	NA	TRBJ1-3	CAESNSGNTIYF	TGTGCCGAGTCGAACTCTGGAAACACCATATATTTT
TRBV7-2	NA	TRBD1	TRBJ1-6	CASSSQGASYNSPLHF	TGTGCCAGCAGCTCCCAGGGGGCCTCCTATAATTCACCCCTCCACTTT
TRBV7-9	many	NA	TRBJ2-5	CASSLDSQETQYF	TGTGCCAGCAGTTTAGATAGCCAAGAGACCCAGTACTTC
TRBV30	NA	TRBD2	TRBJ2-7	CAWSVGRTSGLSYEQYF	TGTGCCTGGAGTGTCGGGAGGACTAGCGGGCTCTCCTACGAGCAGTACTTC
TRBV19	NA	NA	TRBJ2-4	CASTDLGGPKNIQYF	TGTGCCAGTACCGACCTTGGGGGGCCCAAAAACATTCAGTACTTC
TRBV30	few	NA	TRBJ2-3	CAWGDQNSISQYF	TGTGCCTGGGGGGATCAAAACAGTATTTCGCAGTATTTT
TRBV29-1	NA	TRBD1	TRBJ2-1	CSVAYEDRVIYNEQFF	TGCAGCGTTGCTTATGAGGACAGGGTGATTTACAATGAGCAGTTCTTC
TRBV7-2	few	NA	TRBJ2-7	CASSLGRDTSYEQYF	TGTGCCAGCAGCTTAGGACGGGACACGTCCTACGAGCAGTACTTC
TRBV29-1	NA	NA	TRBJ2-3	CSVEGSSGTRTDTQYF	TGCAGCGTTGAAGGATCCAGCGGAACCCGTACAGATACGCAGTATTTT
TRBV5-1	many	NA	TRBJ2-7	CASRSETEPYEQYF	TGCGCCAGCAGAAGCGAGACTGAGCCCTACGAGCAGTACTTC
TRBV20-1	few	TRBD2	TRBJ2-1	CSARTRGGLAYNEQFF	TGCAGTGCTAGGACCCGGGGGGGACTAGCCTACAATGAGCAGTTCTTC
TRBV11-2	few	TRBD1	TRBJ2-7	CASSWNLQGVEQYF	TGTGCCAGCAGCTGGAACCTACAGGGGGTCGAGCAGTACTTC
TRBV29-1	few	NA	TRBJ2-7	CSVEAAQGNEQYF	TGCAGCGTTGAAGCTGCCCAAGGAAACGAGCAGTACTTC
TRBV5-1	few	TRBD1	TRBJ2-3	CASSRYRTGGTDTQYF	TGCGCCAGCAGCCGCTACAGGACAGGGGGCACAGATACGCAGTATTTT
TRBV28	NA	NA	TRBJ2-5	CASTPGRTETQYF	TGTGCCAGCACCCCGGGGCGCACGGAGACCCAGTACTTC
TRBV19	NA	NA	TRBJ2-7	CASSDPRGSSYEQYF	TGTGCCAGTAGTGATCCTCGGGGGAGCTCCTACGAGCAGTACTTC
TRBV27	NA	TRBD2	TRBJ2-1	CASSFLVGLAGGGNEQFF	TGTGCCAGCAGTTTTCTAGTAGGGCTAGCGGGAGGAGGGAATGAGCAGTTCTTC
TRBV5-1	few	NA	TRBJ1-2	CASSTRDRAGYTF	TGCGCCAGCAGCACCCGGGACCGAGCGGGCTACACCTTC
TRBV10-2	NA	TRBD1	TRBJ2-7	CASSEPTGGGEQYF	TGCGCCAGCAGTGAGCCGACAGGGGGTGGCGAGCAGTACTTC
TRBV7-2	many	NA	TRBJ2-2	CASSPGGELFF	TGTGCCAGCAGCCCCGGGGGGGAGCTGTTTTTT
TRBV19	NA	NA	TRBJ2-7	CASSMRGEQYF	TGTGCCAGTAGTATGAGGGGAGAGCAGTACTTC
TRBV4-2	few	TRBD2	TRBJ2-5	CASSQALAGAETQYF	TGTGCCAGCAGCCAAGCCCTAGCGGGAGCAGAGACCCAGTACTTC